What follows describes a single T cell receptor (beta chain). This sample is drawn from a study of T cell responses to AZD1222 COVID-19 vaccine. V was shortened by 5 bases and J by 1 base, with 10 bases between the two germline ends. The CDR3 is made up of 14 amino acids. CDR1 is SGHTA and CDR2 is FQGNSA in the germline V gene. The method was immunoSEQ multiplex PCR; TCRdb's version includes in-frame clones alone and lacks a portion of them. This table holds some 110,000 clones, roughly 88% found once. The gene calls are TRBV7-2 and TRBJ2-3; TRBD1 might be the D (6 bases). This clonotype was obtained from an adult in good health. The sample was peripheral blood, taken on day 0 of MenACWY control vaccination. Written as DNA, the CDR3 is TGTGCCAGCAGCCGGCCAGGGGGCACAGATACGCAGTATTTT. Amino acid sequence: CASSRPGGTDTQYF.